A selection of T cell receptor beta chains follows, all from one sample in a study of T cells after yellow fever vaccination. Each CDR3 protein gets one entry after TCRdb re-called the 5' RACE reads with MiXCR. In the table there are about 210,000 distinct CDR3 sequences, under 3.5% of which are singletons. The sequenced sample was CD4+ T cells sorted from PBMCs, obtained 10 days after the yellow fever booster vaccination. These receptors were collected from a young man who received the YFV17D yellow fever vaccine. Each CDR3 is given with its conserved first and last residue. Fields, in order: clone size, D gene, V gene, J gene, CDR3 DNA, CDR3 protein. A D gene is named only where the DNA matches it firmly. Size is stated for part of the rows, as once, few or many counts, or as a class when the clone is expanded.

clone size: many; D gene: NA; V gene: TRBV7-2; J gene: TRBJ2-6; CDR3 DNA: TGTGCCAGCCGCAGATTCGGGGATTCCTCTGGGGCCAACGTCCTGACTTTC; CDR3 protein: CASRRFGDSSGANVLTF
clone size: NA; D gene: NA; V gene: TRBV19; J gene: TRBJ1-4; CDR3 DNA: TGTGCCAGTAGTCCGGGACCCGGGGCCGAAAAACTGTTTTTT; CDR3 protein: CASSPGPGAEKLFF
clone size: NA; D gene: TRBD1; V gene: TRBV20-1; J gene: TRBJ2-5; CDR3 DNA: TGCAGTGCTAGAGATCCCTCCGGACAGGGAAGGGCAGAGACCCAGTACTTC; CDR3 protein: CSARDPSGQGRAETQYF
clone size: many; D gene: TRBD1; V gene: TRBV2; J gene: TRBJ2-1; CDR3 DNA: TGTGCCAGCAGTGGACAGGGGGTAACTGGGCAGTTCTTC; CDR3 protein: CASSGQGVTGQFF
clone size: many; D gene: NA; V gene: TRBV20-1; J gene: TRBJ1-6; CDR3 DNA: TGCAGTGCTCCGGGACGGAATAATTCACCCCTCCACTTT; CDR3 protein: CSAPGRNNSPLHF
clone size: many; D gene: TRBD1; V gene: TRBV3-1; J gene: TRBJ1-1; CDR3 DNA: TGTGCCAGCAGCCACTCAACAGGGGGCCACGAAGCTTTCTTT; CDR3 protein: CASSHSTGGHEAFF
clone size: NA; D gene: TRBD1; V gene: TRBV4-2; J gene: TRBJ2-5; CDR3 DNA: TGTGCCAGCAGCCAAGGACAGGGGGCGGTTGAGACCCAGTACTTC; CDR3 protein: CASSQGQGAVETQYF
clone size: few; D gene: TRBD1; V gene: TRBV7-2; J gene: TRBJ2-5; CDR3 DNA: TGTGCCAGCAGCGTGAGACAGGGGGGAAAAGAGACCCAGTACTTC; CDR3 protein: CASSVRQGGKETQYF
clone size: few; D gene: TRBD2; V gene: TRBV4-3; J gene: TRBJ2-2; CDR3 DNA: TGCGCCAGCAGCCAAGGACTAGCGGGGGGGACCGGGGAGCTGTTTTTT; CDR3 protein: CASSQGLAGGTGELFF
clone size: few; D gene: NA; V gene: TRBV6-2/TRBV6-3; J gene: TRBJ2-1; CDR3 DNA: TGTGCCAGCTCCACGGGCGGGAACTATGAGCAGTTCTTC; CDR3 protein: CASSTGGNYEQFF
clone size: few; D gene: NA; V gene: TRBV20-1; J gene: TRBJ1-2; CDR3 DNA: TGCAGTGCCCCCCCGGGGCCGAGCTATGGCTACACCTTC; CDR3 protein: CSAPPGPSYGYTF
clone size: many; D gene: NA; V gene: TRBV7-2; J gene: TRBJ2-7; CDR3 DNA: TGTGCCAGCAGCTCATTTCCCCGGGGTAGCTCCTACGAGCAGTACTTC; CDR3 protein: CASSSFPRGSSYEQYF
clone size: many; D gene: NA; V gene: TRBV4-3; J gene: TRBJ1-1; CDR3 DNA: TGCGCCAGCAGCCATCGCCCGGGGTACTCTGAAGCTTTCTTT; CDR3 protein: CASSHRPGYSEAFF
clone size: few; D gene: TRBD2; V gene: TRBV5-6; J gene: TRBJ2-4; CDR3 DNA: TGTGCCAGCAGCGTAACCGGGGGGGGGATCGTTCAGTACTTC; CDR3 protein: CASSVTGGGIVQYF
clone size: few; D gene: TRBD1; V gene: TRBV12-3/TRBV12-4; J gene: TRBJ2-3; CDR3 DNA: TGTGCCAGCGGCCCTAGGGGGCCCCGGACAGATACGCAGTATTTT; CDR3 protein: CASGPRGPRTDTQYF
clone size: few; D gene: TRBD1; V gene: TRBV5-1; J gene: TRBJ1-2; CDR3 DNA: TGCGCCAGCAGCCCGGACAGGTTGAGGGGCTACACCTTC; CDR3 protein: CASSPDRLRGYTF
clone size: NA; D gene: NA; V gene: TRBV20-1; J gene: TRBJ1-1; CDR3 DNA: TGCAGTGCTAGAAGAGATCCTAACACTGAAGCTTTCTTT; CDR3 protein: CSARRDPNTEAFF
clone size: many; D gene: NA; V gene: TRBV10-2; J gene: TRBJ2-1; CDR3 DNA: TGCGCCAGCACCAGGGGCCTACCAACCAATGAGCAGTTCTTC; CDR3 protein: CASTRGLPTNEQFF
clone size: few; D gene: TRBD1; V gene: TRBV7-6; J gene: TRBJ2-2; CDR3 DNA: TGTGCCAGCAGTAGGGACAGGGGGCGCTTGTTCCCCGGGGAGCTGTTTTTT; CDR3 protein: CASSRDRGRLFPGELFF
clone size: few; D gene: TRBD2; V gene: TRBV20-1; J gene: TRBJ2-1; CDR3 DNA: TGCAGTGCTACAACTAGCGGGGGCCACCGCTACAATGAGCAGTTCTTC; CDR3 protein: CSATTSGGHRYNEQFF
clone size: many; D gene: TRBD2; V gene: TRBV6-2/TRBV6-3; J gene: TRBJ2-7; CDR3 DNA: TGTGCCAGCAGTCAGTCGGGGGGCGAGCAGTACTTC; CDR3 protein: CASSQSGGEQYF
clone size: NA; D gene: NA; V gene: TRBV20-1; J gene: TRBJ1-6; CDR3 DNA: TGCAGTGCTAGATCCTCGGGTCTCTGGGGTAATTCACCCCTCCACTTT; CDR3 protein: CSARSSGLWGNSPLHF
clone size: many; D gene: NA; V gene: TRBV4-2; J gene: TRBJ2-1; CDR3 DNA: TGTGCCAGCAGCCAGACAAGAGACAATGAGCAGTTCTTC; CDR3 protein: CASSQTRDNEQFF
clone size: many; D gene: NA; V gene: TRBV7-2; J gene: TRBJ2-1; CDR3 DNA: TGTGCCAGCAGCTGGGAAACAGGGCTTCGTGAGCAGTTCTTC; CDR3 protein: CASSWETGLREQFF
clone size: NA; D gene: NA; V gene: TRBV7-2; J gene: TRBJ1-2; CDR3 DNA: TGTGCCAGCAGCTTAGCGCAGGAGATATATGGCTACACCTTC; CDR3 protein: CASSLAQEIYGYTF
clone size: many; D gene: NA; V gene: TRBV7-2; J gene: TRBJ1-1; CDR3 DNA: TGTGCCAGCAGCTTGGCCCAAGCTGAAGCTTTCTTT; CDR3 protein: CASSLAQAEAFF
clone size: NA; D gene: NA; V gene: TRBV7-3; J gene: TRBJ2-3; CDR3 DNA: TGTGCCAGCAGCTTAAGGAACTACACAGATACGCAGTATTTT; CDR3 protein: CASSLRNYTDTQYF